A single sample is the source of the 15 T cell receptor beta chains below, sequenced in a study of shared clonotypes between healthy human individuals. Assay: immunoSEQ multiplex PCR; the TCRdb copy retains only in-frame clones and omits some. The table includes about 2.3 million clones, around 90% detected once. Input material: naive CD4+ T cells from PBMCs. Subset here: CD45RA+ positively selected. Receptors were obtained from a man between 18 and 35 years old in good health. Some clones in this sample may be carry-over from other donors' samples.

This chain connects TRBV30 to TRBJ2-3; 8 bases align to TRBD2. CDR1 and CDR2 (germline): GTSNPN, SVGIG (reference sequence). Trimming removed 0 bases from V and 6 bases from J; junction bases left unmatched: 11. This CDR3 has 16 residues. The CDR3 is CAWSVGAGVEVDTQYF. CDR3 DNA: TGTGCCTGGAGTGTCGGAGCGGGAGTTGAGGTGGATACGCAGTATTTT. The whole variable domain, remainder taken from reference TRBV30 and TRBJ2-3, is SQTIHQWPATLVQPVGSPLSLECTVEGTSNPNLYWYRQAAGRGLQLLFYSVGIGQISSEVPQNLSASRPQDRQFILSSKKLLLSDSGFYLCAWSVGAGVEVDTQYFGPGTRLTVL.

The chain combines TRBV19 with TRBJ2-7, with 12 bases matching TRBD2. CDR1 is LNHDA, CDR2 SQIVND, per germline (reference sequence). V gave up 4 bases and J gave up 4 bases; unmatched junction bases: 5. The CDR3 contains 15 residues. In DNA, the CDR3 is TGTGCCAGTAGTACCGGGACTAGCGGGTGGTACGAGCAGTACTTC. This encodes CASSTGTSGWYEQYF.

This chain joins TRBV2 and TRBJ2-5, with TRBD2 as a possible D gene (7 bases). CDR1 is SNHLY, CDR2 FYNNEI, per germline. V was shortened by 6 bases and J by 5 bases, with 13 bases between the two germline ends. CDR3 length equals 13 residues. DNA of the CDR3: TGTGCCAGCAGCCCAGAGGGGGGGGAGACCCAGTACTTC. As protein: CASSPEGGETQYF.

The CDR3 loop reads CASSPLGTGTGGETQYF. The CDR3 DNA reads as TGTGCCAGCTCACCACTTGGGACAGGGACAGGCGGCGAGACCCAGTACTTC. The chain is built from TRBV18 and TRBJ2-5; TRBD1 agrees at 9 bases. The germline CDR1 and CDR2 sequences are KGHSH and LQKENI. Unmatched junction bases numbered 11, after V lost 1 base and J lost 5 bases. The CDR3 has 17 amino acids.

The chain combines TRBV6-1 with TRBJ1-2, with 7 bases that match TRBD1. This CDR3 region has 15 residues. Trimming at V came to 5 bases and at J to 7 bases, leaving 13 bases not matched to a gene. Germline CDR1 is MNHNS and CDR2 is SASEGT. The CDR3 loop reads CASSPPGQGVGGYTF. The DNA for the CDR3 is TGTGCCAGCAGTCCCCCTGGCCAGGGGGTGGGTGGCTACACCTTC.

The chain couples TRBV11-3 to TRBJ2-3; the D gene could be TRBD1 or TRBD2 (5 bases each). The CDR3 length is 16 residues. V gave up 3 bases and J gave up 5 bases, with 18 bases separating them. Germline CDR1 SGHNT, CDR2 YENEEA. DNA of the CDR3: TGTGCCAGCAGCTTTTTCCGGGACCCAACAGGAGATACGCAGTATTTT. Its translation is CASSFFRDPTGDTQYF.

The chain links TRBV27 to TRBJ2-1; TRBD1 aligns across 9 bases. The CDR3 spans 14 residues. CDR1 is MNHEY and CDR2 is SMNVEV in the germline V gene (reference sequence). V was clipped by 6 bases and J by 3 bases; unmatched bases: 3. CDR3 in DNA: TGTGCCAGCAGCCCGGGACAGGGCTACAATGAGCAGTTCTTC. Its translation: CASSPGQGYNEQFF.

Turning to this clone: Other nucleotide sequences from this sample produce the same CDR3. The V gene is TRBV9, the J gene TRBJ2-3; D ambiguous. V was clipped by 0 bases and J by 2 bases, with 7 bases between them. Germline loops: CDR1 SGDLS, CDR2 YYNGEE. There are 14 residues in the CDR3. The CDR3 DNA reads TGTGCCAGCAGCGTAGCCAGGCTCACAGATACGCAGTATTTT. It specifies CASSVARLTDTQYF.

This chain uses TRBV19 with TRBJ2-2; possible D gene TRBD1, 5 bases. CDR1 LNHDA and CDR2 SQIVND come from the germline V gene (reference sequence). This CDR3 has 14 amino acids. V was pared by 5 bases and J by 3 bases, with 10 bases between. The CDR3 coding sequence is TGTGCCAGTAGTCTCCAGGGCTACACCGGGGAGCTGTTTTTT. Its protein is CASSLQGYTGELFF.

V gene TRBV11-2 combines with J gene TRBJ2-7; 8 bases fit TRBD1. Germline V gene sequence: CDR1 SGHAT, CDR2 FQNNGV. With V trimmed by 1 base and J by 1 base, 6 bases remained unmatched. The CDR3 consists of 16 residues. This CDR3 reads CASSLALQGGSYEQYF. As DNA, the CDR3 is TGTGCCAGCAGCTTAGCCCTACAGGGGGGTTCCTACGAGCAGTACTTC.

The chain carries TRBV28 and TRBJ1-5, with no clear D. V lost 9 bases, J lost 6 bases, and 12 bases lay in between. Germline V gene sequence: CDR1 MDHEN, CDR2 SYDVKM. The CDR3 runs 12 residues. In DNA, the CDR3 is TGTGCCAGTAACACCGTTGGTCAGCCCCAGCATTTT. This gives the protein CASNTVGQPQHF.

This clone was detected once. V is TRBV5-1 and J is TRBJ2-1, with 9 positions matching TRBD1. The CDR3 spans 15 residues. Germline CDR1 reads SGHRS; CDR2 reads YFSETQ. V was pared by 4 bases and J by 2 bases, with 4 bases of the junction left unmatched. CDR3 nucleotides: TGCGCCAGCAGCCGACAGGGGGATGCCTACAATGAGCAGTTCTTC. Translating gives CASSRQGDAYNEQFF.

CDR3 loop: CATKTGDQPQHF. The CDR3 DNA follows: TGTGCCACCAAGACAGGGGATCAGCCCCAGCATTTT. The rearrangement joins TRBV19 to TRBJ1-5; TRBD1 matches at 8 bases. CDR3 length: 12 residues. V gave up 10 bases and J gave up 5 bases; unmatched junction bases: 4. Germline lookup yields CDR1 LNHDA and CDR2 SQIVND (reference sequence).

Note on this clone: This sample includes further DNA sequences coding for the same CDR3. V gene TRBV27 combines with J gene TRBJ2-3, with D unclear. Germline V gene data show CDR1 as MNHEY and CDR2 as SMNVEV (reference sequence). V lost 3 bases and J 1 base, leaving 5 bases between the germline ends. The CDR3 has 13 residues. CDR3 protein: CASSFQGTDTQYF. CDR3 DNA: TGTGCCAGCAGTTTTCAGGGCACAGATACGCAGTATTTT.

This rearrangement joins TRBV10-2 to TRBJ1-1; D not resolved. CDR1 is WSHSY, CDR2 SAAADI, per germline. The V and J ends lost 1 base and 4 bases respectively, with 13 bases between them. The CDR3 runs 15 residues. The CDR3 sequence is CASSEWTYPRTEAFF. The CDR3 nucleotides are TGCGCCAGCAGTGAGTGGACGTATCCCCGCACTGAAGCTTTCTTT.